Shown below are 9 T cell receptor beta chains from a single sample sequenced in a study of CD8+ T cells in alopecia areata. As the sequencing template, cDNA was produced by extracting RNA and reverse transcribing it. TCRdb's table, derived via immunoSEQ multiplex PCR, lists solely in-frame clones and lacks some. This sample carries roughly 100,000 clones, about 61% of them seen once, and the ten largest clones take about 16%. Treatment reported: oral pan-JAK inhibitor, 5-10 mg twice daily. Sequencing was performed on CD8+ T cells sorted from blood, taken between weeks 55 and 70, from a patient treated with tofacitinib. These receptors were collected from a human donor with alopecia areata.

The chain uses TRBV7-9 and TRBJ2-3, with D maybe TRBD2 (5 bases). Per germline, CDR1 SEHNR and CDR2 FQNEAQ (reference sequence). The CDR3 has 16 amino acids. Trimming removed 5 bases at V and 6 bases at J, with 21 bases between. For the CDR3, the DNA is TGTGCCAGCAGCGGAGAAGGGAGATATACATTCGATACGCAGTATTTT. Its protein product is CASSGEGRYTFDTQYF. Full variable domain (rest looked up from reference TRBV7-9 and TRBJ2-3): DTGVSQNPRHKITKRGQNVTFRCDPISEHNRLYWYRQTLGQGPEFLTYFQNEAQLEKSRLLSDRFSAERPKGSFSTLEIQRTEQGDSAMYLCASSGEGRYTFDTQYFGPGTRLTVL.

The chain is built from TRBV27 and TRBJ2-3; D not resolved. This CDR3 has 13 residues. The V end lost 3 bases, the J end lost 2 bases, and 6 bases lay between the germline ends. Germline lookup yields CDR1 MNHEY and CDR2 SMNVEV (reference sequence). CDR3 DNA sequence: TGTGCCAGCAGTTTTCATGCCACAGATACGCAGTATTTT. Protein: CASSFHATDTQYF.

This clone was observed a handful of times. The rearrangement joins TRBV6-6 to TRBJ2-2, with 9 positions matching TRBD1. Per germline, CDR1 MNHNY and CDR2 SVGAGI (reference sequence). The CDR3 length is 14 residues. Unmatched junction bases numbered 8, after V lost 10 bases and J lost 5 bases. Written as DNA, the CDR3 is TGTGCCATTCAATTGACAGGGGGAACCGGGGAGCTGTTTTTT. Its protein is CAIQLTGGTGELFF.

The CDR3 region has the DNA TGTGCTAGTGGTTTGAGGGTGGATACGCAGTATTTT. This gives the protein CASGLRVDTQYF. The chain is built from TRBV12-5 and TRBJ2-3; the D is unclear. The V gene lost 2 bases and the J gene lost 6 bases, with 6 bases spanning the gap. There are 12 residues in the CDR3. Per germline, CDR1 LGHNT and CDR2 FRNRAP.

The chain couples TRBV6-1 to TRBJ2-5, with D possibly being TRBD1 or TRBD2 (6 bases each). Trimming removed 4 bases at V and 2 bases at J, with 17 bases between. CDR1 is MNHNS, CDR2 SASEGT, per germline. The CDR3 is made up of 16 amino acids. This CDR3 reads CASSGGAEPAQETQYF. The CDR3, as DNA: TGTGCCAGCAGTGGGGGGGCAGAACCCGCACAAGAGACCCAGTACTTC.

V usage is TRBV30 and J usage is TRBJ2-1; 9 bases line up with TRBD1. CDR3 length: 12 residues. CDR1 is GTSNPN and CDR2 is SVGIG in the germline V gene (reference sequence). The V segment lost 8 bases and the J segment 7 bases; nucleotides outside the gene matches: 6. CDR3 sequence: CAADRGGNEQFF. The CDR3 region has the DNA TGTGCCGCTGACAGGGGGGGAAATGAGCAGTTCTTC.

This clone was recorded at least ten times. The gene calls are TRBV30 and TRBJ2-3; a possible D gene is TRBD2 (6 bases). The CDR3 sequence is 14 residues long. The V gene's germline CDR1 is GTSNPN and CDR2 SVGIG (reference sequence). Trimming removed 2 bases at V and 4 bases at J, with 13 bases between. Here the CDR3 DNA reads TGTGCCTGGAGTCTCTTTTCGGGGGCAGATACGCAGTATTTT. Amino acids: CAWSLFSGADTQYF. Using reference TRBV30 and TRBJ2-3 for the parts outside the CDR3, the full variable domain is SQTIHQWPATLVQPVGSPLSLECTVEGTSNPNLYWYRQAAGRGLQLLFYSVGIGQISSEVPQNLSASRPQDRQFILSSKKLLLSDSGFYLCAWSLFSGADTQYFGPGTRLTVL.

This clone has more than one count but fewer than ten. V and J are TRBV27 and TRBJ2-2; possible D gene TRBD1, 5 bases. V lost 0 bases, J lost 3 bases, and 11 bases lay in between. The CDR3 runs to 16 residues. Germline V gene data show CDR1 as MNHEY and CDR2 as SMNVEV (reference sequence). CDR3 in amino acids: CASSLSFQGYTGELFF. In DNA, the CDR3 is TGTGCCAGCAGTTTATCGTTTCAGGGATACACCGGGGAGCTGTTTTTT.

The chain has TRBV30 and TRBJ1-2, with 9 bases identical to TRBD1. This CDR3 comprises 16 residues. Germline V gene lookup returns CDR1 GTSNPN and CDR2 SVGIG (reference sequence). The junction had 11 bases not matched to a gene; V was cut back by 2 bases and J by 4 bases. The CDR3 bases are TGTGCCTGGAGTTTCGACCCGGGACAGGGAAGCTATGGCTACACCTTC. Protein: CAWSFDPGQGSYGYTF. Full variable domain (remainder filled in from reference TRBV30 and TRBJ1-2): SQTIHQWPATLVQPVGSPLSLECTVEGTSNPNLYWYRQAAGRGLQLLFYSVGIGQISSEVPQNLSASRPQDRQFILSSKKLLLSDSGFYLCAWSFDPGQGSYGYTFGSGTRLTVV.